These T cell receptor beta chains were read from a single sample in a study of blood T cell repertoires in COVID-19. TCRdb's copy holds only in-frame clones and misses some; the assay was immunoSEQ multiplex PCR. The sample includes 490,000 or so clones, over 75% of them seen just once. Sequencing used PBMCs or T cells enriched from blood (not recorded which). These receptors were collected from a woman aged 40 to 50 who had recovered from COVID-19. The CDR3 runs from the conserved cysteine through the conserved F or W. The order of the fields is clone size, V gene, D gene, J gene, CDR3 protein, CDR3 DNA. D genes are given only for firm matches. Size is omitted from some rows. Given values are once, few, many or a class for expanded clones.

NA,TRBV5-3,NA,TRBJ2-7,CARSLGMGGSTYEQYF,TGTGCCAGAAGCTTGGGAATGGGCGGGTCCACCTACGAGCAGTACTTC
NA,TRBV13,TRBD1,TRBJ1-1,CASSRDRGVTEAFF,TGTGCCAGCAGCCGAGACAGGGGGGTGACTGAAGCTTTCTTT
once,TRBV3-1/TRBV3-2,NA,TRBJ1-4,CASSPRVPEKLFF,TGTGCCAGCAGCCCGAGGGTTCCTGAAAAACTGTTTTTT
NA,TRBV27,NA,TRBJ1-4,CASSLSGLLNEKLFF,TGTGCCAGCAGTTTATCGGGACTGCTTAATGAAAAACTGTTTTTT
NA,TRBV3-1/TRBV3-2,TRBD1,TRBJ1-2,CASSRLSGTGDGYTF,TGTGCCAGCAGCCGACTCTCCGGGACAGGGGATGGCTACACCTTC
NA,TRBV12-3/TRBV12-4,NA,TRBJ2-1,CASSDRYNEQFF,TGTGCCAGCAGCGACAGGTACAATGAGCAGTTCTTC
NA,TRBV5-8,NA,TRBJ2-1,CASSSLGSEQFF,TGTGCCAGCAGCAGTCTAGGCAGTGAGCAGTTCTTC
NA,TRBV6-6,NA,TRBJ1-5,CASSYPPEPQHF,TGTGCCAGCAGTTACCCCCCCGAGCCCCAGCATTTT
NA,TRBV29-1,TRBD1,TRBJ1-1,CSADRTGNTEAFF,TGCAGCGCGGACAGGACAGGGAACACTGAAGCTTTCTTT
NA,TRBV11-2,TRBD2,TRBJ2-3,CASSLGLAGADTQYF,TGTGCCAGCAGCTTAGGACTAGCGGGAGCCGATACGCAGTATTTT
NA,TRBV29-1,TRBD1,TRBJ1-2,CSVEGGATGYGYTF,TGCAGCGTTGAAGGGGGGGCGACAGGGTACGGCTACACCTTC
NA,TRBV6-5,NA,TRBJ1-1,CASSLGYVHTEAFF,TGTGCCAGCTCCCTCGGGTATGTGCACACTGAAGCTTTCTTT
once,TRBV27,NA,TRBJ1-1,CASSLFWRASNTEAFF,TGTGCCAGCAGTTTATTTTGGAGGGCCTCGAACACTGAAGCTTTCTTT
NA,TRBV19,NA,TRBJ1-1,CASSSPGVGTEAFF,TGTGCCAGTAGTAGCCCGGGAGTGGGCACTGAAGCTTTCTTT
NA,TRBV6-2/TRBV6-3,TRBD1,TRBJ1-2,CASSWDRTNGYTF,TGTGCCAGCAGCTGGGACAGGACAAATGGCTACACCTTC
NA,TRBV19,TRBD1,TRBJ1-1,CASSRDRVSEAFF,TGTGCCAGTAGTCGGGACAGGGTCAGTGAAGCTTTCTTT
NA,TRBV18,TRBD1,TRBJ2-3,CASSSRDRGGTDTQYF,TGTGCCAGCTCATCCCGGGACAGGGGCGGCACAGATACGCAGTATTTT
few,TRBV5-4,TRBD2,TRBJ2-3,CASSPHMRGAVDTQYF,TGTGCCAGCAGCCCCCATATGCGGGGGGCGGTAGATACGCAGTATTTT
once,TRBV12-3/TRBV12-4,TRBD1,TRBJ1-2,CASSLIPDRVRTF,TGTGCCAGCAGTTTAATCCCGGACAGGGTAAGGACCTTC
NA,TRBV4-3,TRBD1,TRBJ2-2,CASSQGRGQGDTGELFF,TGCGCCAGCAGCCAAGGAAGGGGACAGGGAGACACCGGGGAGCTGTTTTTT
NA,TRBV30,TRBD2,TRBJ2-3,CALSRTSALTDTQYF,TGTGCCTTAAGCCGGACTAGCGCCCTCACAGATACGCAGTATTTT
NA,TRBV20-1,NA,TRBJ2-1,CSAIDRPQIYNEQFF,TGCAGTGCTATTGACAGGCCTCAGATCTACAATGAGCAGTTCTTC
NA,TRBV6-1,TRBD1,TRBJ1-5,CASSDDRGRPNQPQHF,TGTGCCAGCAGTGACGACAGGGGGCGGCCGAATCAGCCCCAGCATTTT
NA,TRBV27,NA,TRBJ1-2,CASSSGGADFYGYTF,TGTGCCAGCAGTTCCGGGGGGGCCGACTTCTATGGCTACACCTTC
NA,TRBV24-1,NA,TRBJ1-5,CATTRGNSNQPQHF,TGTGCCACCACAAGGGGGAATAGCAATCAGCCCCAGCATTTT
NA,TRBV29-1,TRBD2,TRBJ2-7,CSVSLWIGLAEEQYF,TGCAGCGTTTCGCTTTGGATCGGCCTAGCGGAAGAGCAGTACTTC
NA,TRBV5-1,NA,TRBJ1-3,CASRTQTGYGNTIYF,TGCGCCAGCAGGACCCAAACAGGGTATGGAAACACCATATATTTT
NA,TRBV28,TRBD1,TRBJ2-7,CASRTGATYEQYF,TGTGCCAGTAGGACAGGGGCAACCTACGAGCAGTACTTC
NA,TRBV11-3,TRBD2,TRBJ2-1,CASSSGLAGEFSYNEQFF,TGTGCCAGCAGCTCTGGACTAGCGGGAGAGTTCTCCTACAATGAGCAGTTCTTC
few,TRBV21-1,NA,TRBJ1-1,CARRRNTEAFF,TGTGCCCGGAGGAGGAACACTGAAGCTTTCTTT
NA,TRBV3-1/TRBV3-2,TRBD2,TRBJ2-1,CASSHPLTSGIEEQFF,TGTGCCAGCAGCCACCCACTGACTAGCGGGATTGAGGAGCAGTTCTTC
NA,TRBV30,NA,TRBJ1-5,CAWNKEFNQPQHF,TGTGCCTGGAACAAAGAATTCAATCAGCCCCAGCATTTT
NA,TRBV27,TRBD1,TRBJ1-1,CASSLTGGMSEAFF,TGTGCCAGCAGTCTGACAGGGGGCATGTCTGAAGCTTTCTTT
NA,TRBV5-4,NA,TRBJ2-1,CASSLWTEGNEQFF,TGTGCCAGCAGCTTGTGGACTGAGGGCAATGAGCAGTTCTTC
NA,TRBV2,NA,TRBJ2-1,CAIQTPGGLTGNEQFF,TGTGCCATACAGACCCCCGGGGGTCTTACCGGCAATGAGCAGTTCTTC
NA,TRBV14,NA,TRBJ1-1,CASSQAGLNTEAFF,TGTGCCAGCAGCCAAGCAGGATTGAACACTGAAGCTTTCTTT
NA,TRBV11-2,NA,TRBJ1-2,CASSPGSPNYGYTF,TGTGCCAGCAGCCCGGGGTCCCCCAACTATGGCTACACCTTC
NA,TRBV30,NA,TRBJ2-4,CAWSDRTLAKNIQYF,TGTGCCTGGAGTGACCGGACACTAGCCAAAAACATTCAGTACTTC
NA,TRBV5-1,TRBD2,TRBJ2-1,CASSLGTSANEQFF,TGCGCCAGCAGCTTAGGTACTAGCGCTAATGAGCAGTTCTTC
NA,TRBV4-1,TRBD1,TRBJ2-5,CASSQPDRDGETQYF,TGCGCCAGCAGCCAACCCGACAGGGATGGGGAGACCCAGTACTTC
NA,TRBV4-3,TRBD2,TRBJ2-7,CASSQATSGSVYEQYF,TGCGCCAGCAGCCAAGCGACTAGCGGAAGTGTTTACGAGCAGTACTTC
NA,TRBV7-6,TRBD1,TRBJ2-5,CASSPRDSSSTYF,TGTGCCAGCAGCCCAAGGGACAGCAGTTCCACTTACTTC
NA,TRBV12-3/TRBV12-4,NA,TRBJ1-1,CASTRVSTEAFF,TGTGCCAGCACCAGGGTCAGCACTGAAGCTTTCTTT
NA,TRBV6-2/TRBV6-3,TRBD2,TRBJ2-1,CASSYSGSTSGRYNEQFF,TGTGCCAGCAGTTACTCGGGATCCACTAGCGGGCGGTACAATGAGCAGTTCTTC
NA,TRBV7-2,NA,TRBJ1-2,CASSLTSGHSYGYTF,TGTGCCAGCAGCTTAACTTCCGGACACTCTTATGGCTACACCTTC
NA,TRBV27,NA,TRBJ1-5,CASSFRRNQPQHF,TGTGCCAGCAGCTTCCGGCGGAATCAGCCCCAGCATTTT
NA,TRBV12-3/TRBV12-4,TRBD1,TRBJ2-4,CASSGDRRNIQYF,TGTGCCAGCAGCGGGGACAGGAGGAACATTCAGTACTTC
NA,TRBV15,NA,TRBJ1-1,CATSRLGLGRSNSNTEAFF,TGTGCCACCAGCAGACTAGGGCTGGGGAGATCGAACTCAAACACTGAAGCTTTCTTT
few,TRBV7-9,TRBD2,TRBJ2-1,CASSPSGGSGRAREKFF,TGTGCCAGCAGTCCCAGCGGGGGTAGCGGGAGGGCCCGAGAGAAGTTCTTC
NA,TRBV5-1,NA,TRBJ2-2,CASAVVGATGELFF,TGCGCCAGCGCGGTGGTGGGTGCTACAGGGGAGCTGTTTTTT
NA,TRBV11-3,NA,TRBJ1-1,CASSPGGRRTEAFF,TGTGCCAGCAGCCCGGGAGGGCGTCGGACTGAAGCTTTCTTT
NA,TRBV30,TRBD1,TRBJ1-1,CALTTGGAQMNTEAFF,TGTGCCTTAACGACAGGGGGCGCCCAGATGAACACTGAAGCTTTCTTT
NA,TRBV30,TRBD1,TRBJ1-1,CAWRAYRTGGTEAFF,TGTGCCTGGAGGGCTTACCGGACAGGGGGCACTGAAGCTTTCTTT
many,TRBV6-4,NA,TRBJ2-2,CASSEEGDTGELFF,TGTGCCAGCAGTGAAGAGGGAGACACCGGGGAGCTGTTTTTT